The source of this T cell receptor beta chain is a study of vaccination and CD4 T cells after COVID-19. Background on the study: Each control was exposed to a CEFX pool, an HIV-1 Nef pool, or no peptide at all.

Treatment here: roughly 10-day PBMC culture with coronavirus spike peptide pools or control peptides (ViraFEST assay). CDR3 length: 15 amino acids. Germline V gives CDR1 LNHDA, CDR2 SQIVND (reference sequence). Points on this clonotype: Antigen specificity is unknown.

Cultured CD4+ T cells had their DNA profiled by the Oncomine TCR Beta short-read assay. In TCRdb, the PCR reads were re-called with MiXCR into one record per CDR3 protein. The sample lists some 25,000 distinct CDR3 sequences; roughly 68% were seen once. The receptor's source is a human donor who received a COVID-19 vaccine. This specimen was CD4+ T cells from blood, cultured in vitro, taken after SARS-CoV-2 vaccination. This rearrangement joins TRBV19 to TRBJ2-7; 11 positions agree with TRBD2. The DNA end is more similar to TRBJ2-5, so the J call may be wrong. CDR3 in DNA: TGTGCCAGTAGAGGGACTAGCGGCGACCAAGAGACCCAGTACTTC. Translated, it gives CASRGTSGDQETQYF.